Below are 9 T cell receptor beta chains sequenced from a single sample in a study of cytomegalovirus exposure and HLA in healthy donors. The study ran its PCR with 60 Vbeta and 13 Jbeta primers. The table came from immunoSEQ multiplex PCR; TCRdb's copy has only in-frame clones and leaves some out. The data show more than 150,000 clones, almost 85% seen once. The sample consisted of PBMCs. These receptors all come from a boy younger than 10 in good health and CMV-seronegative.

The J gene is TRBJ2-1, the V gene TRBV5-1; TRBD2 agrees at 11 bases. Germline V gene lookup returns CDR1 SGHRS and CDR2 YFSETQ. CDR3 length equals 15 residues. The junction had 6 bases not matched to a gene; V was cut back by 2 bases and J by 8 bases. The CDR3: CASSFTSGSFYEQFF. The CDR3 nucleotides are TGCGCCAGCAGCTTCACTAGCGGGAGTTTCTATGAGCAGTTCTTC.

This clone occurred once. In nucleotides, the CDR3 is TGCGCCAGCAGTGTCGGGACTAGCGCCGTTAATGAGCAGTTCTTC. The encoded protein is CASSVGTSAVNEQFF. This chain links TRBV10-1 with TRBJ2-1; 10 nucleotides align to TRBD2. The CDR3 is 15 residues long. CDR1 is WNHNN, CDR2 SYGVQD, per germline (reference sequence). With V trimmed by 4 bases and J by 7 bases, 7 bases remained unmatched.

The V gene is TRBV5-4, the J gene TRBJ2-2; D is ambiguous. The CDR3 has 15 residues. Germline CDR1 and CDR2: SGHNT and YYREEE (reference sequence). Between the trimmed V and J ends, which lost 4 bases and 5 bases, there was a span of 15 bases. The CDR3 bases are TGTGCCAGCAGCCCCCGACAAGATTATACCGGGGAGCTGTTTTTT. Encoded protein: CASSPRQDYTGELFF.

The chain carries TRBV25-1 and TRBJ1-2; a weak D match, TRBD1 (6 bases). From germline, CDR1 is MGHDK and CDR2 SYGVNS. The CDR3 is made up of 15 amino acids. Deletions cut 5 bases from V and 8 bases from J, with 21 bases between. The CDR3, as DNA: TGTGCCAGCAGTCCCCACGATGGGGGGGCAGGGGGCTACACCTTC. It translates to CASSPHDGGAGGYTF.

V gene TRBV28 combines with J gene TRBJ1-5; D perhaps matches TRBD1 (6 bases). The length of the CDR3 is 14 residues. Germline loops: CDR1 MDHEN, CDR2 SYDVKM. V lost 9 bases and J lost 1, with 13 bases in between. As DNA, the CDR3 is TGTGCCAGTGCGGGGGGGCTGAGCAATCAGCCCCAGCATTTT. The encoded protein is CASAGGLSNQPQHF.

The V and J genes are TRBV6-5 and TRBJ2-2; perhaps TRBD1 as D (5 bases). The CDR3 runs to 15 residues. Deletions cut 6 bases from V and 0 bases from J, with 11 bases between. The germline V gene encodes CDR1 MNHEY and CDR2 SVGAGI. The CDR3 here is CASRKGRANTGELFF. Written as DNA, the CDR3 is TGTGCCAGCAGGAAGGGGCGCGCGAACACCGGGGAGCTGTTTTTT.

As for this clone: Other DNA sequences in the sample encode the same CDR3. This chain joins TRBV5-1 and TRBJ1-3; D may be TRBD1 (5 bases). The CDR3 extends over 17 amino acids. Looked up from germline, CDR1 is SGHRS and CDR2 is YFSETQ. V dropped 4 bases and J dropped 3 bases, with 20 bases sitting between them. The CDR3 loop is CASSLVAGQRSGNTIYF. The DNA of the CDR3 is TGCGCCAGCAGCCTGGTTGCAGGGCAGAGAAGTGGAAACACCATATATTTT.

The chain employs TRBV5-1 and TRBJ2-1; 7 bases agree with TRBD2. The CDR3 is made up of 14 amino acids. Per the germline V gene, CDR1 is SGHRS and CDR2 is YFSETQ. The junction had 6 bases not matched to a gene; V was cut back by 2 bases and J by 7 bases. The CDR3 sequence: CASSFGTKGNEQFF. The CDR3 DNA reads as TGCGCCAGCAGCTTCGGGACTAAGGGGAATGAGCAGTTCTTC.

V and J are TRBV27 and TRBJ2-1, with TRBD2 identical over 13 bases. The CDR3 covers 15 residues. V gave up 4 bases and J gave up 10 bases; unmatched junction bases: 7. Germline loops: CDR1 MNHEY, CDR2 SMNVEV (reference sequence). The DNA for the CDR3 is TGTGCCAGCAGTTCACCGGGACTAGCGGGAAACGAGCAGTTCTTC. Translating gives CASSSPGLAGNEQFF.